What follows are 6 T cell receptor beta chains derived from one specimen sequenced in a study of spatial heterogeneity in lung cancer. Time point: sample taken at primary tumor resection. MiXCR, applied by TCRdb to the 5' RACE reads, yields one record per CDR3 protein. The repertoire holds several thousand distinct CDR3 sequences, with roughly a sixth as singletons. Here the sequenced sample was normal lung tissue next to the tumor, taken at surgery. The receptors here all came from a male donor with early-stage non-small cell lung cancer.

This clonotype was seen repeatedly, ten times or more. The rearrangement joins TRBV7-2 to TRBJ2-7, with D perhaps TRBD1 or TRBD2 (5 bases each). The V end was cut by 5 bases, the J end by 3 bases, with 14 bases between. CDR1 and CDR2 (germline): SGHTA, FQGNSA. There are 14 residues in the CDR3. For the CDR3, the DNA is TGTGCCAGCAGCCCTCGGGACCTGTACTACGAGCAGTACTTC. Its protein is CASSPRDLYYEQYF.

V is TRBV6-1 and J is TRBJ2-5, with 8 bases fitting TRBD1. The germline CDR1 and CDR2 sequences are MNHNS and SASEGT. The CDR3 has 15 amino acids. Trimming cost V 2 bases and J 5 bases; bases outside gene matches: 7. CDR3 DNA: TGTGCCAGCAGTGAATCGGCAGGGGGCTCGGAGACCCAGTACTTC. The encoded protein is CASSESAGGSETQYF.

This clonotype was found many times. This chain uses TRBV30 with TRBJ1-1, with D possibly TRBD1 on 5 matching bases. Germline values: CDR1 GTSNPN, CDR2 SVGIG (reference sequence). V was shortened by 0 bases and J by 4 bases, with 12 bases between the two germline ends. This CDR3 has 14 residues. CDR3 in amino acids: CAWSVPGLSTEAFF. CDR3 coding DNA: TGTGCCTGGAGTGTACCAGGGCTGAGCACTGAAGCTTTCTTT.

In this sample, this clonotype is medium-sized. CDR3 bases: TGTGCCTCCACCGAAGCGAATGAGCAGTTCTTC. Encoded protein: CASTEANEQFF. The chain combines TRBV10-3 with TRBJ2-1, with D unclear. Between the trimmed V and J ends, which lost 11 bases and 7 bases, there was a span of 12 bases. The germline V gene encodes CDR1 ENHRY and CDR2 SYGVKD. The CDR3 has 11 amino acids.

This clonotype was detected only a few times. The chain uses TRBV20-1 and TRBJ1-1; tentative D call: TRBD1 (5 bases). The CDR3 sequence is 14 residues long. CDR1 is DFQATT, CDR2 SNEGSKA, per germline (reference sequence). Trimming pared 6 bases from V and 5 bases from J, leaving 19 bases between. CDR3 coding DNA: TGCAGTGCCCGGCCGGAGGGGCTGGGTACTGAAGCTTTCTTT. Residues: CSARPEGLGTEAFF.

This clonotype was found a few times. V and J are TRBV29-1 and TRBJ1-1; 7 nucleotides match TRBD1. Germline V CDR1 and CDR2: SQVTM, ANQGSEA. The trim removed 6 bases at V and 3 bases at J, leaving 4 bases unmatched. The CDR3 runs 12 residues. The CDR3 region is CSVVQGHTEAFF. CDR3 DNA sequence: TGCAGCGTCGTACAGGGGCACACTGAAGCTTTCTTT.